These 14 T cell receptor beta chains were all obtained from the same sample, sequenced in a study of patients and donors after allogeneic stem cell transplantation. TCRdb re-called the RT-PCR reads through MiXCR, storing one row per CDR3 protein. The repertoire holds a few hundred thousand distinct CDR3 sequences, with approximately 14% as singletons. The sample was blood, either unsorted or a sorted T cell fraction (not recorded which). The receptor source for this set is a human donor who was either an allogeneic HSCT recipient or a stem cell or donor lymphocyte infusion donor (not recorded which). It is not recorded whose cells these are; they may come from a transplant donor.

The sample holds many counts of this clonotype. The CDR3 protein is CASSPQGAEQFF. CDR3 nucleotides: TGTGCCAGCAGTCCACAGGGGGCAGAGCAGTTCTTC. The genes are TRBV12-3 or TRBV12-4 and TRBJ2-1; 9 bases map to TRBD1. V shed 5 bases, J shed 10 bases, and the junction held 3 bases outside the gene matches. There are 12 residues in the CDR3.

At least ten counts were recorded for this clonotype. The chain couples TRBV9 to TRBJ1-1; D gene ambiguous. Germline CDR1 and CDR2: SGDLS and YYNGEE. CDR3 length equals 12 residues. Trimming took off 4 bases at V and 7 bases at J, with 11 bases between the two ends. This CDR3 is CASSPDWGEAFF. DNA for the CDR3: TGTGCCAGCAGCCCCGACTGGGGTGAAGCTTTCTTT.

J is TRBJ2-7 and V is TRBV20-1, with D unresolved. The length of the CDR3 is 14 residues. Germline V gene sequence: CDR1 DFQATT, CDR2 SNEGSKA (reference sequence). V shed 5 bases and J shed 2 bases, with 16 bases lying between them. CDR3 in amino acids: CSAAGPRRTYEQYF. The CDR3 nucleotides read TGCAGTGCTGCCGGACCCCGGCGAACCTACGAGCAGTACTTC.

This clonotype was observed at least ten times. J is TRBJ1-1 and V is TRBV10-3; no clear D. The CDR3 sequence is 11 residues long. Trimming cost V 4 bases and J 6 bases, with 6 bases left between them. Germline V lookup: CDR1 ENHRY, CDR2 SYGVKD. CDR3: CAISGVAEAFF. DNA of the CDR3: TGTGCCATCAGTGGTGTTGCTGAAGCTTTCTTT.

Remarks on this clonotype: The junction and the germline gene differ at one end; a read error may be behind it. This rearrangement joins TRBV6-5 to TRBJ2-2; 10 bases are a match to TRBD1. Germline loops: CDR1 MNHEY, CDR2 SVGAGI. This CDR3 contains 16 residues. CDR3 residues: CASRYSTGGVSGELFF. In DNA, the CDR3 is TGTGCCAGCAGATACTCGACAGGGGGCGTAAGCGGGGAGCTGTTTTTT.

This clonotype was detected a few times. The chain is built from TRBV7-8 and TRBJ1-2; 9 nucleotides align to TRBD1. The CDR3 length is 14 residues. Per the germline V gene, CDR1 is SGHVS and CDR2 is FQNEAQ. The V segment lost 5 bases and the J segment 6 bases; nucleotides outside the gene matches: 7. DNA of the CDR3: TGTGCCAGCAGCCTAGACAGGGGGAGTCATGGCTACACCTTC. Protein sequence: CASSLDRGSHGYTF.

V and J are TRBV12-3 or TRBV12-4 and TRBJ2-3; 7 positions agree with TRBD1. CDR3 length: 15 residues. V lost 5 bases, J lost 2 bases, and 7 bases stayed unmatched. The CDR3 is CASSGNRGYTDTQYF. The CDR3 DNA reads as TGTGCCAGCAGTGGCAACAGGGGATACACAGATACGCAGTATTTT.

This clonotype was counted a few times. This chain uses TRBV12-3 or TRBV12-4 with TRBJ1-1; D might be TRBD1 (5 bases). V was trimmed by 1 base and J by 5 bases, leaving 11 bases between them. The length of the CDR3 is 14 residues. CDR3 amino acids: CASSLDGGGTEAFF. CDR3 coding DNA: TGTGCCAGCAGTTTAGATGGGGGAGGGACTGAAGCTTTCTTT.

The sample holds a few counts of this clonotype. J is TRBJ2-3 and V is TRBV2, with 7 bases aligning to TRBD2. Per the germline V gene, CDR1 is SNHLY and CDR2 is FYNNEI. Trimming at V came to 10 bases and at J to 5 bases, leaving 12 bases not matched to a gene. CDR3 size: 14 residues. CDR3 DNA sequence: TGTGCCACACGACGGCGGGAGTGGAGAGATACGCAGTATTTT. Translated: CATRRREWRDTQYF.

The chain combines TRBV7-8 with TRBJ1-4, with 10 bases lining up with TRBD1. CDR3 size: 16 residues. With 4 bases clipped from V and 12 bases from J, the junction kept 14 bases outside the gene matches. Germline values: CDR1 SGHVS, CDR2 FQNEAQ. DNA of the CDR3: TGTGCCAGCAGCTCGACAGGGGGCGGGTCAATCGGGGAACTGTTTTTT. Protein sequence: CASSSTGGGSIGELFF. The full variable domain, in which reference TRBV7-8 and TRBJ1-4 provide the parts outside the CDR3, is GAGVSQSPRYKVAKRGQDVALRCDPISGHVSLFWYQQALGQGPEFLTYFQNEAQLDKSGLPSDRFFAERPEGSVSTLKIQRTQQEDSAVYLCASSSTGGGSIGELFFGSGTQLSVL.

Ten or more counts support this clonotype. This chain connects TRBV6-5 to TRBJ2-2, with D perhaps TRBD2 (5 bases). Germline CDR1 and CDR2: MNHEY and SVGAGI. Trimming removed 0 bases from V and 2 bases from J, with 13 bases in between. The CDR3 totals 17 residues. The CDR3 bases are TGTGCCAGCAGTTACTCGATCTGGGAGCCTAACACCGGGGAGCTGTTTTTT. It codes for CASSYSIWEPNTGELFF.

This clonotype has at least ten counts. The genes are TRBV20-1 and TRBJ1-5; tentatively, D is TRBD1 (5 bases). The V gene's germline CDR1 is DFQATT and CDR2 SNEGSKA (reference sequence). The CDR3 totals 16 residues. The V end was cut by 5 bases, the J end by 2 bases, with 19 bases between. In nucleotides, the CDR3 is TGCAGTGCTCCCCGAGCGAACACGGGGGGCAATCAGCCCCAGCATTTT. Its protein product is CSAPRANTGGNQPQHF.

This clonotype was counted only a few times. Since a much larger clone is just one base distant, this may be a read error. For the CDR3, the DNA is TGCGCCAGCAGCTTGGCCTCGGGACAGGAGAACACTGGAGCTTTCTTT. Its protein product is CASSLASGQENTGAFF. The chain joins TRBV5-1 to TRBJ1-1; 8 positions agree with TRBD1. CDR1 is SGHRS and CDR2 is YFSETQ in the germline V gene. This CDR3 region has 16 residues.

For this clonotype: With a much larger clone just one base away, this may be a read error. The chain joins TRBV2 to TRBJ2-1, with no clear D. Trimming cost V 2 bases and J 12 bases, with 11 bases left between them. The germline V gene encodes CDR1 SNHLY and CDR2 FYNNEI. The CDR3 is 12 residues long. CDR3 residues: CASSETISWQFF. Written as DNA, the CDR3 is TGTGCCAGCAGTGAAACTATTAGCTGGCAGTTCTTC.